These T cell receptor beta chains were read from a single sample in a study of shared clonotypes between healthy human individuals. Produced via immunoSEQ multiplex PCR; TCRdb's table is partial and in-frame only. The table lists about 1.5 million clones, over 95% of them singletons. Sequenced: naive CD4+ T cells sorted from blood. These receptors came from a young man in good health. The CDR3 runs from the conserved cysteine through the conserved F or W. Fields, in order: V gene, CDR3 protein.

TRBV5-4 CASSSPGENTEAFF
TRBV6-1 CASRRTGESYEQYF
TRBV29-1 CSVVFWSRQETQYF
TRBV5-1 CASTPGQGLFYGYTF
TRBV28 CASQTGPGYEQYF
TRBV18 CASSPYKDYEQYF
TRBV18 CASSTTDWANEKLFF
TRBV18 CASSLKSGQAEQYF
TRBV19 CASSIPGRSYEQYF
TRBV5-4 CASSGTGDTDTQYF
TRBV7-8 CASSPRDRQYEQYF
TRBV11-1 CASSSTSGSSYEQYF
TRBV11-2 CASSLARRGYYYEQYF
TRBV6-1 CASSFARVMNTEAFF
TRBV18 CASSPPDTRGQPQHF
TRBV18 CASSPKQTGPNEQYF
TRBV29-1 CSVDPPGGRETQYF
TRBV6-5 CASSRGALGNEQFF
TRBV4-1 CASSQDLAPAREQYF
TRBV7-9 CASKGLAGREQYF
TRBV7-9 CASSLSALAKNIQYF
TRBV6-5 CASSYSRWTSAGELFF
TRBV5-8 CASSLGGRYTF
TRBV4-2 CASSQAGLANTGELFF
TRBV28 CASSSRGLQTQYF
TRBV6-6 CASSGTFVYEQYF